A selection of T cell receptor beta chains follows, all from one sample in a study of T cell responses to AZD1222 COVID-19 vaccine. Clones were sequenced by immunoSEQ multiplex PCR, and TCRdb holds only the in-frame ones, with some missing. Of some 200,000 clones listed, roughly 88% were seen once; the top ten hold over 0.85%. The sequencing here drew on peripheral blood, taken on day 0 of AZD1222 vaccination. The receptors stem from an adult in good health. The CDR3 runs from the conserved cysteine through the conserved F or W. The D gene is left open where the match is weak. Only part of the rows carry a size: once, few, many, or a class if the clone is expanded.

j_call,v_call,clone_size,d_call,cdr3_aa,cdr3_nt
TRBJ1-2,TRBV19,few,-,CASSPGSGWRYGYTF,TGTGCCAGTAGTCCAGGGTCGGGGTGGAGATATGGCTACACCTTC
TRBJ2-5,TRBV2,-,-,CASTVVAGETQYF,TGTGCCAGCACTGTAGTAGCCGGGGAGACCCAGTACTTC
TRBJ2-1,TRBV7-2,few,-,CASSPGSSYNEQFF,TGTGCCAGCAGCCCCGGAAGCTCCTACAATGAGCAGTTCTTC
TRBJ1-1,TRBV12-3/TRBV12-4,-,-,CASSLSYNTEAFF,TGTGCCAGCAGTTTGTCATACAACACTGAAGCTTTCTTT
TRBJ1-2,TRBV7-9,-,TRBD1,CASSDRGPYGYTF,TGTGCCAGCAGCGACAGGGGTCCCTATGGCTACACCTTC
TRBJ2-5,TRBV6-5,-,-,CASSYSRPSQETQYF,TGTGCCAGCAGTTACTCGAGACCTAGCCAAGAGACCCAGTACTTC
TRBJ1-1,TRBV7-2,-,-,CASSPAGVNTEAFF,TGTGCCAGCAGCCCAGCAGGGGTAAACACTGAAGCTTTCTTT
TRBJ2-1,TRBV5-1,-,-,CASSDGGGDEQFF,TGCGCCAGCAGCGATGGGGGAGGCGATGAGCAGTTCTTC
TRBJ1-6,TRBV5-6,-,TRBD1,CASSLAGQINSPLHF,TGTGCCAGCAGCTTGGCGGGACAGATTAATTCACCCCTCCACTTT
TRBJ1-2,TRBV4-3,-,TRBD1,CASSQGTRDRGYGYTF,TGCGCCAGCAGCCAAGGAACCCGGGACAGGGGATATGGCTACACCTTC
TRBJ1-6,TRBV19,once,-,CASSEGRQINSPLHF,TGTGCCAGTAGTGAAGGCCGGCAGATCAATTCACCCCTCCACTTT
TRBJ1-6,TRBV6-1,-,-,CASSERGGSPLHF,TGTGCCAGCAGTGAAAGGGGCGGCTCACCCCTCCACTTT
TRBJ1-1,TRBV5-1,-,-,CASSVALDRNEAFF,TGCGCCAGCAGCGTGGCCTTGGACCGAAATGAAGCTTTCTTT
TRBJ2-5,TRBV3-1/TRBV3-2,few,TRBD2,CASSPSAGREETQYF,TGTGCCAGCAGCCCTTCAGCGGGACGAGAAGAGACCCAGTACTTC
TRBJ2-2,TRBV27,-,-,CASSLIGGELFF,TGTGCCAGCAGTTTAATAGGGGGGGAGCTGTTTTTT
TRBJ2-3,TRBV9,-,-,CASSVDGRVGTDTQYF,TGTGCCAGCAGCGTAGATGGGCGCGTCGGCACAGATACGCAGTATTTT
TRBJ1-4,TRBV27,-,-,CASSTGLGNEKLFF,TGTGCCAGCAGTACAGGGTTAGGTAATGAAAAACTGTTTTTT
TRBJ2-3,TRBV27,-,-,CASSWLVAGDTQYF,TGTGCCAGCAGTTGGTTGGTGGCCGGAGATACGCAGTATTTT
TRBJ2-1,TRBV24-1,-,-,CATAEQGRPYNEQFF,TGTGCCACTGCAGAACAGGGAAGACCCTACAATGAGCAGTTCTTC
TRBJ2-7,TRBV9,once,-,CASSVVWDSYEQYF,TGTGCCAGCAGCGTAGTATGGGACTCCTACGAGCAGTACTTC
TRBJ2-1,TRBV5-3,once,TRBD2,CARSTKGTSGGIYNEQFF,TGTGCCAGAAGCACAAAAGGGACTAGCGGGGGAATCTACAATGAGCAGTTCTTC
TRBJ2-4,TRBV19,-,-,CASSIIWNTLAKNIQYF,TGTGCCAGTAGTATTATTTGGAATACGCTAGCCAAAAACATTCAGTACTTC
TRBJ2-7,TRBV7-8,-,TRBD2,CASSLTSGTYEQYF,TGTGCCAGCAGCTTGACTAGCGGGACCTACGAGCAGTACTTC
TRBJ2-7,TRBV6-5,-,-,CASTQGSSYEQYF,TGTGCCAGCACCCAGGGCTCCTCCTACGAGCAGTACTTC
TRBJ2-3,TRBV7-2,-,TRBD2,CASSSGLAGTTDTQYF,TGTGCCAGCAGCTCAGGACTAGCGGGGACCACAGATACGCAGTATTTT
TRBJ2-7,TRBV7-2,-,-,CASSLRLSSYEQYF,TGTGCCAGCAGCTTACGTCTAAGCTCCTACGAGCAGTACTTC
TRBJ2-3,TRBV9,-,-,CASSVDGLTDTQYF,TGTGCCAGCAGCGTAGATGGGCTCACAGATACGCAGTATTTT
TRBJ2-1,TRBV28,-,TRBD2,CASSFNIAGGIYNEQFF,TGTGCCAGCAGTTTTAACATAGCGGGAGGGATATACAATGAGCAGTTCTTC
TRBJ2-2,TRBV28,-,TRBD2,CASSPPGPGGGELFF,TGTGCCAGCAGTCCGCCTGGACCGGGGGGCGGGGAGCTGTTTTTT
TRBJ1-3,TRBV28,-,-,CASTLAGTLSGNTIYF,TGTGCCAGCACCCTTGCGGGTACCCTCTCTGGAAACACCATATATTTT
TRBJ1-4,TRBV3-1/TRBV3-2,-,-,CASSQGYGTEEKLFF,TGTGCCAGCAGCCAAGGGTACGGGACTGAGGAAAAACTGTTTTTT
TRBJ2-1,TRBV28,-,TRBD1,CASRGQVYNEQFF,TGTGCCAGCAGGGGACAGGTATACAATGAGCAGTTCTTC
TRBJ2-7,TRBV27,-,TRBD1,CASSILPLQGARGLYEQYF,TGTGCCAGCAGTATACTACCATTACAGGGGGCGCGTGGTTTATACGAGCAGTACTTC
TRBJ1-1,TRBV6-5,-,-,CASSLLRVMNTEAFF,TGTGCCAGCAGTCTCCTCAGGGTCATGAACACTGAAGCTTTCTTT
TRBJ2-7,TRBV5-6,once,-,CASSLWGSYEQYF,TGTGCCAGCAGCTTGTGGGGATCCTACGAGCAGTACTTC
TRBJ2-1,TRBV6-5,-,TRBD1,CASSYRDRGHEQFF,TGTGCCAGCAGTTACCGGGACAGGGGCCACGAGCAGTTCTTC
TRBJ1-2,TRBV7-3,-,-,CASSPQGHGNYGYTF,TGTGCCAGCAGCCCCCAAGGCCACGGAAACTATGGCTACACCTTC
TRBJ1-1,TRBV11-2,once,-,CASSVSGNTEAFF,TGTGCCAGCAGTGTTTCCGGGAACACTGAAGCTTTCTTT
TRBJ2-7,TRBV10-3,-,-,CAISESAGEQYF,TGTGCCATCAGTGAGTCAGCGGGCGAGCAGTACTTC
TRBJ2-7,TRBV9,few,-,CASSARTGVEQYF,TGTGCCAGCAGCGCTAGGACGGGAGTCGAGCAGTACTTC
TRBJ2-7,TRBV5-5,-,TRBD1,CASSLSRTGGSYEQYF,TGTGCCAGCAGCCTATCCCGGACAGGGGGTTCCTACGAGCAGTACTTC
TRBJ2-7,TRBV3-1/TRBV3-2,-,-,CASSPKDSYEQYF,TGTGCCAGCAGCCCAAAGGACAGCTACGAGCAGTACTTC
TRBJ2-2,TRBV28,-,-,CASSFTGRTGELFF,TGTGCCAGCAGTTTTACAGGGCGGACCGGGGAGCTGTTTTTT
TRBJ1-5,TRBV29-1,once,-,CSVEVGGQPQHF,TGCAGCGTTGAAGTGGGGGGTCAGCCCCAGCATTTT
TRBJ1-1,TRBV27,-,TRBD1,CASNRQGKGTEAFF,TGTGCCAGCAATCGACAGGGAAAAGGAACTGAAGCTTTCTTT
TRBJ2-7,TRBV24-1,once,-,CATRQIDVYEQYF,TGTGCCACCAGACAGATCGACGTTTACGAGCAGTACTTC
TRBJ2-7,TRBV15,once,-,CATSRDAAGATGTYEQYF,TGTGCCACCAGCAGAGATGCCGCAGGGGCCACGGGGACATACGAGCAGTACTTC